What follows are 30 T cell receptor beta chains derived from one specimen sequenced in a study of cytomegalovirus exposure and HLA in healthy donors. Primers included in the PCR were 60 Vbeta and 13 Jbeta primers. Assay: immunoSEQ multiplex PCR; the TCRdb copy retains only in-frame clones and omits some. Counted here are some 150,000 clones, roughly 73% occurring once; the ten biggest clones make up 3.3%. The source material was PBMCs. Receptor source: a man aged 40-49 years in good health and CMV-seronegative.

The V call is TRBV10-2, the J call TRBJ1-1; 11 nucleotides agree with TRBD1. V shed 3 bases and J 4 bases; nucleotides not matched to a gene: 4. CDR1 is WSHSY, CDR2 SAAADI, per germline. The CDR3 has 15 amino acids. CDR3 DNA: TGCGCCAGCAGTGATTGGGGGACAGGGGGCACTGAAGCTTTCTTT. This encodes CASSDWGTGGTEAFF.

The sample holds a few counts of this clone. The chain is built from TRBV11-3 and TRBJ1-1; D remains unclear. The ends were cut back, 3 bases at V and 1 base at J, with 9 bases in the middle. The CDR3 sequence is 14 residues long. Germline assignment: CDR1 SGHNT and CDR2 YENEEA. The CDR3: CASSFSGSNTEAFF. Here the CDR3 DNA reads TGTGCCAGCAGCTTCTCAGGTTCGAACACTGAAGCTTTCTTT.

The table lists this clone with a few counts. V gene TRBV6-5 combines with J gene TRBJ2-1; TRBD2 might be the D (6 bases). The CDR3 totals 14 residues. The ends were cut back, 5 bases at V and 12 bases at J, with 20 bases in the middle. Germline CDR1 reads MNHEY; CDR2 reads SVGAGI. The CDR3 loop reads CASSQGLPRRGQFF. The CDR3 DNA reads as TGTGCCAGCAGTCAAGGACTTCCGCGGCGGGGGCAGTTCTTC.

This chain uses TRBV5-1 with TRBJ2-7; 10 bases match TRBD1. The CDR3 covers 15 residues. Germline V gene lookup returns CDR1 SGHRS and CDR2 YFSETQ. The junction had 6 bases not matched to a gene; V was cut back by 2 bases and J by 4 bases. In DNA form, the CDR3 reads TGCGCCAGCAGCTTTTGGGACAGGGGATTTTACGAGCAGTACTTC. Protein sequence: CASSFWDRGFYEQYF.

Only a few counts were recorded for this clone. This chain joins TRBV6-5 and TRBJ1-1; a possible D gene is TRBD1 (5 bases). With 5 bases removed from V and 4 bases from J, the gap between germline ends came to 14 bases. The CDR3 spans 14 residues. Germline assignment: CDR1 MNHEY and CDR2 SVGAGI. CDR3 in amino acids: CASSKGRWGTEAFF. In nucleotides, the CDR3 is TGTGCCAGCAGTAAGGGGCGCTGGGGCACTGAAGCTTTCTTT.

The chain combines TRBV5-4 with TRBJ2-7, with TRBD1 identical over 9 bases. Germline CDR1 is SGHNT and CDR2 is YYREEE (reference sequence). V lost 2 bases to trimming and J lost 5 bases; unmatched junction nucleotides: 8. The CDR3 runs 15 residues. The CDR3 protein is CASSFPGQGSDEQYF. CDR3 nucleotides: TGTGCCAGCAGCTTCCCGGGACAGGGCTCGGACGAGCAGTACTTC.

The chain combines TRBV9 with TRBJ2-7; the D gene is possibly TRBD1 (6 bases). The length of the CDR3 is 16 residues. Germline V CDR1 and CDR2: SGDLS, YYNGEE. The ends were cut back, 4 bases at V and 6 bases at J, with 23 bases in the middle. CDR3 coding DNA: TGTGCCAGCAGCCCCACCGCCTCCCGGACAGTGCGCGAGCAGTACTTC. This encodes CASSPTASRTVREQYF.

The chain recombines TRBV27 with TRBJ1-3, with a possible D match to TRBD1 (6 bases). Trimming left V 4 bases short and J 4 bases short, with 11 bases between. The CDR3 extends over 14 amino acids. Germline loops: CDR1 MNHEY, CDR2 SMNVEV (reference sequence). CDR3 nucleotide sequence: TGTGCCAGCAGTTCCCACAGGGTAGGAAACACCATATATTTT. Translating gives CASSSHRVGNTIYF.

V gene TRBV9 combines with J gene TRBJ1-3, with TRBD1 matching 7 bases. The junction had 14 bases not matched to a gene; V was cut back by 4 bases and J by 7 bases. There are 16 residues in the CDR3. Germline CDR1 and CDR2: SGDLS and YYNGEE. CDR3 residues: CASSRTPTQQGNTIYF. Written as DNA, the CDR3 is TGTGCCAGCAGCCGTACCCCCACCCAACAGGGGAACACCATATATTTT.

This clone was detected only once. This chain uses TRBV7-2 with TRBJ1-5, with D possibly being TRBD1 (5 bases). V shed 5 bases and J shed 2 bases, with 7 bases lying between them. This CDR3 contains 13 residues. The germline V gene has CDR1 SGHTA and CDR2 FQGNSA. CDR3 protein: CASSQGRNQPQHF. CDR3 DNA sequence: TGTGCCAGCAGCCAGGGCCGCAATCAGCCCCAGCATTTT. Full variable domain (rest looked up from reference TRBV7-2 and TRBJ1-5): GAGVSQSPSNKVTEKGKDVELRCDPISGHTALYWYRQSLGQGLEFLIYFQGNSAPDKSGLPSDRFSAERTGGSVSTLTIQRTQQEDSAVYLCASSQGRNQPQHFGDGTRLSIL.

This clone appeared once. J is TRBJ2-4 and V is TRBV18; D is uncertain. Germline CDR1 and CDR2: KGHSH and LQKENI. Trimming cost V 3 bases and J 0 bases, with 12 bases left between them. There are 16 residues in the CDR3. Here the CDR3 reads CASSPDGELAKNIQYF. DNA for the CDR3: TGTGCCAGCTCACCTGACGGAGAACTAGCCAAAAACATTCAGTACTTC.

The rearrangement uses TRBV4-1 and TRBJ2-7; D is perhaps TRBD2 (6 bases). Germline CDR1 is MGHRA and CDR2 is YSYEKL. V gave up 0 bases and J gave up 9 bases, with 12 bases separating them. This CDR3 has 13 residues. DNA for the CDR3: TGCGCCAGCAGCCAAGACGAGGGACTGGTGCAGTACTTC. It is translated as CASSQDEGLVQYF.

The V and J genes are TRBV19 and TRBJ2-2; TRBD1 matches 7 bases. CDR1 and CDR2 from the germline V gene are LNHDA and SQIVND (reference sequence). The CDR3 loop spans 15 amino acids. V lost 5 bases, J lost 3 bases, and 6 bases stayed unmatched. The CDR3 nucleotides read TGTGCCAGTAGTCCCGGGACAGATGACACCGGGGAGCTGTTTTTT. The encoded protein is CASSPGTDDTGELFF.

The chain combines TRBV7-3 with TRBJ1-1; the D is unclear. Germline CDR1 is SGHTA and CDR2 is FQGTGA. This CDR3 is built from 14 residues. Deletions cut 5 bases from V and 2 bases from J, with 12 bases between. The CDR3 is CASSPGPANTEAFF. The CDR3 DNA reads TGTGCCAGCAGCCCGGGTCCTGCTAACACTGAAGCTTTCTTT.

V usage is TRBV6-5 and J usage is TRBJ2-3; 9 bases align to TRBD2. This CDR3 has 15 amino acids. The V gene end was trimmed by 7 bases and the J gene end by 4 bases; junction bases not matched to a gene: 9. Per germline, CDR1 MNHEY and CDR2 SVGAGI. The CDR3 nucleotides read TGTGCCAGCAACGAACTAGCGGGTGGATCAGATACGCAGTATTTT. Encoded protein: CASNELAGGSDTQYF.

CDR3 in amino acids: CASSDATQGVGETQYF. CDR3 sequence (DNA): TGTGCCAGCAGTGACGCCACCCAGGGGGTGGGGGAGACCCAGTACTTC. The chain uses TRBV25-1 and TRBJ2-5; 7 bases are a match to TRBD1. Germline V gives CDR1 MGHDK, CDR2 SYGVNS. V gave up 3 bases and J gave up 5 bases; unmatched junction bases: 12. The CDR3 loop spans 16 amino acids. The variable domain in full, completed from reference TRBV25-1 and TRBJ2-5, reads EADIYQTPRYLVIGTGKKITLECSQTMGHDKMYWYQQDPGMELHLIHYSYGVNSTEKGDLSSESTVSRIRTEHFPLTLESARPSHTSQYLCASSDATQGVGETQYFGPGTRLLVL.

The chain recombines TRBV2 with TRBJ1-3; D is possibly TRBD1 (5 bases). The CDR3 extends over 18 amino acids. Trimming removed 5 bases at V and 0 bases at J, with 20 bases between. In germline, CDR1 is SNHLY, CDR2 FYNNEI. As DNA, the CDR3 is TGTGCCAGCAGTTCCAGGGTCCGTTCTCCCGTCTCTGGAAACACCATATATTTT. It encodes CASSSRVRSPVSGNTIYF.

Points on this clone: This CDR3 is also generated by other DNA sequences in the sample. The chain uses TRBV5-1 and TRBJ1-2; 8 nucleotides line up with TRBD1. The CDR3 length is 15 residues. CDR1 is SGHRS, CDR2 YFSETQ, per germline. With V trimmed by 4 bases and J by 2 bases, 7 bases remained unmatched. CDR3 DNA sequence: TGCGCCAGCAGCCCGGACAGGGTCAAGAACTATGGCTACACCTTC. Translating it yields CASSPDRVKNYGYTF.

The CDR3 sequence: CASSVGGGFQDTQYF. CDR3 DNA: TGTGCCAGCAGCGTAGGTGGGGGGTTTCAAGATACGCAGTATTTT. This chain links TRBV9 with TRBJ2-3; perhaps TRBD2 as D (6 bases). Germline V gene data show CDR1 as SGDLS and CDR2 as YYNGEE. V was cut by 0 bases and J by 5 bases, with 13 bases left in between. This CDR3 contains 15 residues. The whole variable domain, filled in from reference TRBV9 and TRBJ2-3, reads DSGVTQTPKHLITATGQRVTLRCSPRSGDLSVYWYQQSLDQGLQFLIQYYNGEERAKGNILERFSAQQFPDLHSELNLSSLELGDSALYFCASSVGGGFQDTQYFGPGTRLTVL.

The gene calls are TRBV9 and TRBJ2-2; 13 nucleotides match TRBD2. V lost 6 bases and J lost 2; bases outside the gene matches: 7. This CDR3 has 17 amino acids. Germline CDR1 and CDR2: SGDLS and YYNGEE. CDR3 nucleotides: TGTGCCAGCAAACGGACTAGCGGGGGTCCAAACACCGGGGAGCTGTTTTTT. The encoded protein is CASKRTSGGPNTGELFF.

V gene TRBV10-3 combines with J gene TRBJ1-6; 10 bases agree with TRBD1. This CDR3 has 16 residues. Trimming cost V 3 bases and J 7 bases; bases outside gene matches: 6. Germline CDR1 reads ENHRY; CDR2 reads SYGVKD. CDR3 amino acids: CAISEGGQGPNSPLHF. For the CDR3, the DNA is TGTGCCATCAGTGAAGGGGGACAGGGGCCCAATTCACCCCTCCACTTT.

This chain links TRBV5-4 with TRBJ2-7; TRBD1 agrees at 8 bases. Germline V gives CDR1 SGHNT, CDR2 YYREEE (reference sequence). The CDR3 consists of 14 residues. Unmatched junction bases numbered 7, after V lost 4 bases and J lost 4 bases. In DNA, the CDR3 is TGTGCCAGCAGCGGTGGACAGGGAATTTACGAGCAGTACTTC. Protein sequence: CASSGGQGIYEQYF.

V usage is TRBV5-1 and J usage is TRBJ1-4; D remains unclear. The V end was cut by 4 bases, the J end by 7 bases, with 14 bases between. This CDR3 has 14 amino acids. Germline V CDR1 and CDR2: SGHRS, YFSETQ. In DNA, the CDR3 is TGCGCCAGCAGCCTTGCGGGGTTTCGTGAAAAACTGTTTTTT. Its protein product is CASSLAGFREKLFF.

The chain has TRBV2 and TRBJ1-1; the D gene is possibly TRBD1 (6 bases). The CDR3 runs to 14 residues. CDR1 and CDR2 from the germline V gene are SNHLY and FYNNEI. Trimming left V 10 bases short and J 1 base short, with 16 bases between. The CDR3 here is CATLGTRGNTEAFF. DNA of the CDR3: TGTGCCACTCTAGGGACAAGGGGGAACACTGAAGCTTTCTTT.

The chain carries TRBV6-1 and TRBJ1-5; 9 bases agree with TRBD1. With V trimmed by 6 bases and J by 3 bases, 6 bases remained unmatched. CDR3 length: 15 amino acids. Per the germline V gene, CDR1 is MNHNS and CDR2 is SASEGT. The CDR3 region is CASSWDRVINQPQHF. The CDR3 region has the DNA TGTGCCAGCAGCTGGGACAGGGTCATCAATCAGCCCCAGCATTTT.

The rearrangement links TRBV5-4 to TRBJ1-1; 8 bases fit TRBD1. The ends lost 3 bases at V and 3 bases at J; junction bases unmatched: 4. There are 14 residues in the CDR3. Germline values: CDR1 SGHNT, CDR2 YYREEE (reference sequence). The CDR3 reads CASSYLTGDTEAFF. The CDR3 region has the DNA TGTGCCAGCAGCTATCTGACAGGGGACACTGAAGCTTTCTTT. Drawing the rest from reference TRBV5-4 and TRBJ1-1, the complete variable domain is ETGVTQSPTHLIKTRGQQVTLRCSSQSGHNTVSWYQQALGQGPQFIFQYYREEENGRGNFPPRFSGLQFPNYSSELNVNALELDDSALYLCASSYLTGDTEAFFGQGTRLTVV.

The chain has TRBV7-2 and TRBJ2-7, with TRBD1 as a possible D gene (6 bases). The CDR3 extends over 14 amino acids. The V end lost 1 base, the J end lost 3 bases, and 10 bases lay between the germline ends. In germline, CDR1 is SGHTA, CDR2 FQGNSA. The CDR3 DNA is TGTGCCAGCAGCTTAGACTCCAGGGGCTACGAGCAGTACTTC. It yields the protein CASSLDSRGYEQYF.

The chain couples TRBV28 to TRBJ2-5; tentative D call: TRBD2 (6 bases). Germline CDR1 reads MDHEN; CDR2 reads SYDVKM. The CDR3 runs 14 residues. V shed 7 bases and J shed 11 bases, with 23 bases lying between them. Here the CDR3 DNA reads TGTGCCAGCACCCGGGGGAGTATAATGGTGGAGCAGTACTTC. Translating it yields CASTRGSIMVEQYF.

This clone has just one count. V usage is TRBV7-9 and J usage is TRBJ1-1; TRBD1 matches 10 bases. There are 16 residues in the CDR3. The ends lost 3 bases at V and 3 bases at J; junction bases unmatched: 7. Looked up from germline, CDR1 is SEHNR and CDR2 is FQNEAQ (reference sequence). The CDR3 here is CASSFTTGGGDTEAFF. The DNA for the CDR3 is TGTGCCAGCAGCTTTACGACAGGGGGCGGGGACACTGAAGCTTTCTTT.

The V and J genes are TRBV5-1 and TRBJ1-3, with 9 bases aligning to TRBD1. In germline, CDR1 is SGHRS, CDR2 YFSETQ. V gave up 5 bases and J gave up 4 bases; unmatched junction bases: 10. This CDR3 contains 16 residues. The CDR3 is CASSPNRGPAGNTIYF. The DNA for the CDR3 is TGCGCCAGCAGTCCTAACAGGGGGCCGGCGGGAAACACCATATATTTT.